The clone carrying this T cell receptor (beta chain) was counted at least ten times. Its matching antigen is unknown. Trimming cost V 5 bases and J 3 bases, with 11 bases left between them. The CDR3 contains 13 residues. TCRdb re-analysed the 5' RACE reads in MiXCR, keeping a single row per CDR3 protein. The data contain around 130,000 distinct CDR3 sequences, over 7% of them singletons. This sample is drawn from a study of CD8 T cells in ankylosing spondylitis. Findings and limits, study-wide: Disease-associated clones were CD8+ and fairly uncommon in peripheral blood. Prior work had noted some motif variants in reactive arthritis blood and synovial fluid. A motif in TCR beta, a set of under ten highly homologous variants, appeared characteristic of ankylosing spondylitis blood. Reportedly, matched ankylosing spondylitis synovial fluid was significantly enriched for disease-linked clones.

The rearrangement joins TRBV12-3 or TRBV12-4 to TRBJ2-7; a possible D gene is TRBD2 (5 bases). This clonotype was obtained from a male donor with ankylosing spondylitis or in good health (not recorded which). The source material was blood, either unsorted or a sorted T cell fraction (not recorded which). The CDR3 nucleotides are TGTGCCAGCAGTCTCCCCGGGAACTACGAGCAGTACTTC. Translating gives CASSLPGNYEQYF.